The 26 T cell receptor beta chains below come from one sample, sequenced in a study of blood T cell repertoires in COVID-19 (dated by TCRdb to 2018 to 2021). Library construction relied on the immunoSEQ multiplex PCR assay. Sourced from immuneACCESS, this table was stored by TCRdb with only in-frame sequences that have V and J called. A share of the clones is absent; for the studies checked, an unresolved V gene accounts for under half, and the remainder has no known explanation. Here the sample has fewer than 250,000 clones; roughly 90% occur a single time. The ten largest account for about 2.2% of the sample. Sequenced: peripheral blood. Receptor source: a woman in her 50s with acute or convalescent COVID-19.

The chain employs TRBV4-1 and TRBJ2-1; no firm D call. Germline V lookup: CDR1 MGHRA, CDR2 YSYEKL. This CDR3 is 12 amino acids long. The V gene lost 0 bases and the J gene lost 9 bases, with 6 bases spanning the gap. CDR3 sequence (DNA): TGCGCCAGCAGCCAAGATGAGATTGAGCAGTTCTTC. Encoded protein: CASSQDEIEQFF.

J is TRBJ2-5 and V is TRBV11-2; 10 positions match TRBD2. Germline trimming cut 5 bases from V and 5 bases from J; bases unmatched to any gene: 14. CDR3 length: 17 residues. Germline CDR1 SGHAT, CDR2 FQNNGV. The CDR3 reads CASSPGTQAGGYETQYF. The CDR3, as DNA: TGTGCCAGCAGCCCAGGGACCCAAGCGGGGGGGTACGAGACCCAGTACTTC.

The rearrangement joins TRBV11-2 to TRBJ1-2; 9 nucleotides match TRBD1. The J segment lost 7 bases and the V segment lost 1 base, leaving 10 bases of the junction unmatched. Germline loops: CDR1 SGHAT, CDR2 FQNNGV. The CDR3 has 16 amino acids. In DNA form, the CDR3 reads TGTGCCAGCAGCTTAGCTGGACAGGGGTATGTGGGTGGCTACACCTTC. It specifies CASSLAGQGYVGGYTF.

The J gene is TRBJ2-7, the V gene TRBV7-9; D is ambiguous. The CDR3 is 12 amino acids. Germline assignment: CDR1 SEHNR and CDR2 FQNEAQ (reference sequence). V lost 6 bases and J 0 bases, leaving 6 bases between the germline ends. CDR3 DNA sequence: TGTGCCAGCAGTTTTATCTCCTACGAGCAGTACTTC. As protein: CASSFISYEQYF.

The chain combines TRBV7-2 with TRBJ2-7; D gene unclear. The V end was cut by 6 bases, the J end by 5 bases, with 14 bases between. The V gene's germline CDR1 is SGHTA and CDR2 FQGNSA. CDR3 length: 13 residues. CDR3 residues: CASSFYLSHEQYF. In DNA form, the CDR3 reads TGTGCCAGCAGTTTCTACCTTTCTCACGAGCAGTACTTC.

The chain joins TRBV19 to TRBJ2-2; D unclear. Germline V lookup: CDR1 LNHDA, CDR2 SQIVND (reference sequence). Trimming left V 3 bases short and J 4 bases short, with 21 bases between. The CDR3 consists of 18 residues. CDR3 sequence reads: CASSMVRVARDFTGELFF. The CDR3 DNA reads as TGTGCCAGTAGTATGGTTCGGGTAGCCCGTGACTTCACCGGGGAGCTGTTTTTT.

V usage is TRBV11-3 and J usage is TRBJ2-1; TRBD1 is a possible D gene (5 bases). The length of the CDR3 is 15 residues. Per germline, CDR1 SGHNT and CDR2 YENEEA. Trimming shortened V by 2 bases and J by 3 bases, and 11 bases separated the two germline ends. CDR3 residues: CASSLSGAYYNEQFF. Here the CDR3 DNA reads TGTGCCAGCAGCTTAAGTGGGGCATACTACAATGAGCAGTTCTTC.

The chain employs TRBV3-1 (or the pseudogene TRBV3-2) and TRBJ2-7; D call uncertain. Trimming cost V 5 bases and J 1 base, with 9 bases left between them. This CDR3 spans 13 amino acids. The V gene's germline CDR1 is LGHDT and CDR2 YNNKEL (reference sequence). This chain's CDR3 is CASSSQISYEQYF. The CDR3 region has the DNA TGTGCCAGCAGCTCCCAGATTTCCTACGAGCAGTACTTC.

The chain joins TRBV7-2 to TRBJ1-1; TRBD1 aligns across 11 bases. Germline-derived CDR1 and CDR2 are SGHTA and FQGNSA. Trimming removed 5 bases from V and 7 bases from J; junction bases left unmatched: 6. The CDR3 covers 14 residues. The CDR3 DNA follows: TGTGCCAGCAGCCGGACAGGGGGCGCGGGTGAAGCTTTCTTT. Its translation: CASSRTGGAGEAFF.

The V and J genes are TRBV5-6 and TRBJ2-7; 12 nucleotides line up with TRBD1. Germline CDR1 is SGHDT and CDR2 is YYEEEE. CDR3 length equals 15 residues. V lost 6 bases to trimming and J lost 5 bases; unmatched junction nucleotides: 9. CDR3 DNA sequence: TGTGCCAGCACCCCCACCGGGACAGGGGGCAACGAGCAGTACTTC. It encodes CASTPTGTGGNEQYF.

CDR3 bases: TGTGCCTGGAGGGAGCCCCCCTACAATGAGCAGTTCTTC. This codes for CAWREPPYNEQFF. The chain combines TRBV30 with TRBJ2-1; D remains ambiguous. Germline values: CDR1 GTSNPN, CDR2 SVGIG (reference sequence). This CDR3 comprises 13 residues. V was clipped by 3 bases and J by 2 bases, with 8 bases between them.

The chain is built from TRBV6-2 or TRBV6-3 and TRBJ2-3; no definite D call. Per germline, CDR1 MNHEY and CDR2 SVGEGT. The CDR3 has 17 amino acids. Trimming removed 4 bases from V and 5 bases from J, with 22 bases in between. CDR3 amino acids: CASSFLVSRVSEDTQYF. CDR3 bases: TGTGCCAGCAGTTTCCTCGTCTCGCGCGTAAGCGAAGATACGCAGTATTTT.

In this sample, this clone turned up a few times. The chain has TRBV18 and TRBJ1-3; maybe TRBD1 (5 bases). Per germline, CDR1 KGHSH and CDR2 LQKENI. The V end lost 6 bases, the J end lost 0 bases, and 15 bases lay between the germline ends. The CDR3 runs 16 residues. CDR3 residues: CASSQQKGVSGNTIYF. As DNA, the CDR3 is TGTGCCAGCTCTCAGCAGAAAGGGGTCTCTGGAAACACCATATATTTT.

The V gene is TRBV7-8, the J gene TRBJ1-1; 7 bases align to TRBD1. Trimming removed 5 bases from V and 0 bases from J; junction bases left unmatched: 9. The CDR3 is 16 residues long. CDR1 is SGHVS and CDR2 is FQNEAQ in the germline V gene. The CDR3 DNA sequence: TGTGCCAGCAGCCCCCCACGGACAGGATTGAACACTGAAGCTTTCTTT. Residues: CASSPPRTGLNTEAFF. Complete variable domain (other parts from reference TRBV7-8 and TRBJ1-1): GAGVSQSPRYKVAKRGQDVALRCDPISGHVSLFWYQQALGQGPEFLTYFQNEAQLDKSGLPSDRFFAERPEGSVSTLKIQRTQQEDSAVYLCASSPPRTGLNTEAFFGQGTRLTVV.

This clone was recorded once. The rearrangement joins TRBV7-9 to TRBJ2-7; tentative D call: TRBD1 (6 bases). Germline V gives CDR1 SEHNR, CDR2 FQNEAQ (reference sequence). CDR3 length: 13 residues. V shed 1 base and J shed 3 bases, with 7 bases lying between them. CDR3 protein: CASSLGGGYEQYF. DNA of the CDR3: TGTGCCAGCAGCTTAGGAGGGGGCTACGAGCAGTACTTC.

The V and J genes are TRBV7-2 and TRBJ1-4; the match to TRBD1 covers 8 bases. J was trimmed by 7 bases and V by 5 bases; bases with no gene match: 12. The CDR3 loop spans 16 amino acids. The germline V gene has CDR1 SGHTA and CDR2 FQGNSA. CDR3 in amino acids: CASSPTLDRGREKLFF. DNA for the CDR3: TGTGCCAGCAGCCCTACGCTAGACAGGGGACGTGAAAAACTGTTTTTT.

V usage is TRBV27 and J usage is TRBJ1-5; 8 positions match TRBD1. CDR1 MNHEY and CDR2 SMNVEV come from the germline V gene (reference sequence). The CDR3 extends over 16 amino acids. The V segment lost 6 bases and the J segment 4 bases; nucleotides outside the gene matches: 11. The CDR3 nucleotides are TGTGCCAGCAGCCCAAAGCAGGGGGCGCATAATCAGCCCCAGCATTTT. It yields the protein CASSPKQGAHNQPQHF.

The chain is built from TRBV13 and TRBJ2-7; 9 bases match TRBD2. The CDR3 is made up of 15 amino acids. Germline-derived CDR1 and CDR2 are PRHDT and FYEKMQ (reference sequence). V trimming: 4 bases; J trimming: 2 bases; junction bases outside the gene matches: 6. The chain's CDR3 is CASSWGLAGPYEQYF. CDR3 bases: TGTGCCAGCAGCTGGGGTCTAGCGGGGCCCTACGAGCAGTACTTC. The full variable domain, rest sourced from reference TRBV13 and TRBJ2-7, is AAGVIQSPRHLIKEKRETATLKCYPIPRHDTVYWYQQGPGQDPQFLISFYEKMQSDKGSIPDRFSAQQFSDYHSELNMSSLELGDSALYFCASSWGLAGPYEQYFGPGTRLTVT.

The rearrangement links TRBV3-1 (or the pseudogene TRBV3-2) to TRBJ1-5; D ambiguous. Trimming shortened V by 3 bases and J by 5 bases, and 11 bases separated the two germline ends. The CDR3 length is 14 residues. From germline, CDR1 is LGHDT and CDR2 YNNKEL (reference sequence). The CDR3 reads CASSQTGWDQPQHF. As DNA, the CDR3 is TGTGCCAGCAGCCAGACGGGTTGGGATCAGCCCCAGCATTTT.

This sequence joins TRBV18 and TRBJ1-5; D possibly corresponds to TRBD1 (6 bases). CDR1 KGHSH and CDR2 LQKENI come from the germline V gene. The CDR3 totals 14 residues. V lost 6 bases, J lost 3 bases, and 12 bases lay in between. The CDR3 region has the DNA TGTGCCAGCTCTCCGCAGGGGATCAATCAGCCCCAGCATTTT. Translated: CASSPQGINQPQHF.

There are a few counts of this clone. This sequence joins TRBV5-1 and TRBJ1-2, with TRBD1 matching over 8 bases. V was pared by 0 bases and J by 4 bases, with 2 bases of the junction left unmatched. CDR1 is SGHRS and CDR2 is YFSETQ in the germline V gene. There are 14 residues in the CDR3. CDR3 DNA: TGCGCCAGCAGCTTGGAGGACAGGGTCTATGGCTACACCTTC. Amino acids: CASSLEDRVYGYTF.

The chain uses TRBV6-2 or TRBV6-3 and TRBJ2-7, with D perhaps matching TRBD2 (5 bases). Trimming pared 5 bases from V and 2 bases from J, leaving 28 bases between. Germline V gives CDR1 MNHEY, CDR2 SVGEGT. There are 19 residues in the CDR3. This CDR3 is CASSHRAQDFSRRPYEQYF. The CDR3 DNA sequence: TGTGCCAGCAGTCACCGGGCTCAGGACTTTTCGCGGCGGCCCTACGAGCAGTACTTC.

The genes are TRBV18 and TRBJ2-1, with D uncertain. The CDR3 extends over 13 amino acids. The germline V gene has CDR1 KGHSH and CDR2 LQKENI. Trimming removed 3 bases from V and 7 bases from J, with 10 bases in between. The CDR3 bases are TGTGCCAGCTCACCCCTTAGTTGGAATGAGCAGTTCTTC. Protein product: CASSPLSWNEQFF.

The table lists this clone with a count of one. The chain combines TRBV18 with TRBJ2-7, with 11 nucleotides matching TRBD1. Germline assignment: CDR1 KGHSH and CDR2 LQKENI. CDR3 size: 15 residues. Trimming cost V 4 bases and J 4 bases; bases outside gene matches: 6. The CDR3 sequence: CASSLLGQGAYEQYF. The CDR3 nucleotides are TGTGCCAGCTCACTACTCGGACAGGGGGCTTACGAGCAGTACTTC.

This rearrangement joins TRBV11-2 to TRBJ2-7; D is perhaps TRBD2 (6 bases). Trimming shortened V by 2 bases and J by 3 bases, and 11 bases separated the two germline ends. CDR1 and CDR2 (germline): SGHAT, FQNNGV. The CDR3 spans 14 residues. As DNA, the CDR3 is TGTGCCAGCAGCTTACGGATTAGCGGCTACGAGCAGTACTTC. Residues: CASSLRISGYEQYF.

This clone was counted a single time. The CDR3 DNA is TGTGCCAGTAGCCTAGGTTTTGACACCGGGGAGCTGTTTTTT. This codes for CASSLGFDTGELFF. This chain connects TRBV19 to TRBJ2-2; D gene unclear. V was shortened by 6 bases and J by 3 bases, with 11 bases between the two germline ends. The CDR3 sequence is 14 residues long. CDR1 is LNHDA, CDR2 SQIVND, per germline (reference sequence).